This TCR beta chain was recovered during a study of tumor-infiltrating lymphocytes in oesophageal squamous cell carcinoma. With regard to this clonotype: The CDR3 does not end in the conserved phenylalanine or tryptophan, so this is likely a read error. The DNA is omitted, as the CDR3 cannot be located on it reliably, and the CDR3 follows TCRdb's listing.

TCRdb recomputed calls from the PCR reads with MiXCR, one row per CDR3 protein. The table lists about 24,000 distinct CDR3 sequences, about 40% of them singletons. Sequencing was carried out using esophageal tumor tissue. The receptor comes from a male donor with esophageal squamous cell carcinoma.

The CDR3 region is CASSLDQGAGGYTFGS. The V call is TRBV11-2, the J call TRBJ2-7; the table's TRBD1 call for D was not verified on the DNA. The CDR3 has 16 residues if both end residues are counted. Germline V CDR1 and CDR2: SGHAT, FQNNGV.